Below, 10 T cell receptor beta chains from the same sample are listed, as sequenced in a study of Ad26.COV2.S vaccination and SARS-CoV-2 variants. Assay: immunoSEQ multiplex PCR; the TCRdb copy retains only in-frame clones and omits some. The sample lists around 300,000 clones; about 88% were seen once. Treatment specified: 15 to 20 received Ad26.COV2.S at low or high dose, single or two shots; 5 received placebo; per-sample allocation not given. All samples were drawn on day 63, counting from the first vaccine or placebo injection. The material was peripheral blood, obtained in a trial of Ad26.COV2.S vaccine versus placebo. These receptors were taken from a person aged 18 to 59 who received the Ad26.COV2.S COVID-19 vaccine or a placebo.

The V and J genes are TRBV10-2 and TRBJ2-7; 12 nucleotides align to TRBD2. J was trimmed by 2 bases and V by 3 bases; bases with no gene match: 14. Germline assignment: CDR1 WSHSY and CDR2 SAAADI. The CDR3 extends over 19 amino acids. The CDR3 sequence: CASSEGASGRAKVPYEQYF. The DNA of the CDR3 is TGCGCCAGCAGTGAAGGTGCTAGCGGGAGGGCCAAAGTCCCCTACGAGCAGTACTTC.

V gene TRBV4-2 combines with J gene TRBJ1-4; D remains unclear. CDR1 LGHNA and CDR2 YNFKEQ come from the germline V gene. Trimming took off 4 bases at V and 6 bases at J, with 12 bases between the two ends. This CDR3 region has 14 residues. The CDR3 spells CASSPPAPYEKLFF. CDR3 in DNA: TGTGCCAGCAGCCCGCCCGCCCCTTATGAAAAACTGTTTTTT.

The V and J genes are TRBV6-6 and TRBJ1-2; 8 bases are a match to TRBD1. The CDR3 covers 16 residues. J gave up 8 bases and V 0 bases, and 11 bases lay outside the gene matches. Germline CDR1 is MNHNY and CDR2 is SVGAGI (reference sequence). The CDR3 loop reads CASSYSNVPTGEGYTF. CDR3 DNA: TGTGCCAGCAGTTACTCGAACGTGCCGACAGGGGAAGGCTACACCTTC.

CDR3 residues: CAWTDGVLAYNEQFF. In nucleotides, the CDR3 is TGTGCCTGGACAGACGGGGTCCTAGCCTACAATGAGCAGTTCTTC. V usage is TRBV30 and J usage is TRBJ2-1; perhaps TRBD2 as D (5 bases). The CDR3 sequence is 15 residues long. V gave up 4 bases and J gave up 2 bases, with 15 bases separating them. Germline assignment: CDR1 GTSNPN and CDR2 SVGIG (reference sequence). Complete variable domain (other parts from reference TRBV30 and TRBJ2-1): SQTIHQWPATLVQPVGSPLSLECTVEGTSNPNLYWYRQAAGRGLQLLFYSVGIGQISSEVPQNLSASRPQDRQFILSSKKLLLSDSGFYLCAWTDGVLAYNEQFFGPGTRLTVL.

Only one count was recorded for this clone. This chain joins TRBV5-5 and TRBJ2-3; TRBD2 matches at 9 bases. The CDR3 consists of 15 residues. Germline V CDR1 and CDR2: SGHKS, YYEKEE (reference sequence). J was trimmed by 2 bases and V by 4 bases; bases with no gene match: 5. CDR3 in amino acids: CASSPSGRITDTQYF. Here the CDR3 DNA reads TGTGCCAGCAGCCCGAGCGGGAGGATCACAGATACGCAGTATTTT.

This clone was found a few times. This chain connects TRBV28 to TRBJ1-4; no firm D call. CDR1 and CDR2 from the germline V gene are MDHEN and SYDVKM. V dropped 5 bases and J dropped 4 bases, with 17 bases sitting between them. This CDR3 comprises 16 residues. In nucleotides, the CDR3 is TGTGCCAGCAGTCCCACCGGGAGGCACTATAATGAAAAACTGTTTTTT. It yields the protein CASSPTGRHYNEKLFF.

The chain joins TRBV18 to TRBJ1-1; D might be TRBD1 (6 bases). Trimming removed 2 bases from V and 6 bases from J, with 13 bases in between. The germline gives CDR1 KGHSH, CDR2 LQKENI. This CDR3 spans 14 amino acids. The CDR3 sequence: CASSPWGADPEAFF. Here the CDR3 DNA reads TGTGCCAGCTCACCATGGGGGGCCGATCCTGAAGCTTTCTTT.

CDR3 loop: CASSRTGGNTGELFF. CDR3 DNA: TGTGCCAGCAGTCGGACAGGGGGGAACACCGGGGAGCTGTTTTTT. The V and J genes are TRBV6-4 and TRBJ2-2; TRBD1 agrees at 10 bases. The V gene end was trimmed by 5 bases and the J gene end by 1 base; junction bases not matched to a gene: 1. This CDR3 has 15 residues. Germline CDR1 MRHNA, CDR2 SNTAGT.

This sequence joins TRBV9 and TRBJ2-6; D unclear. CDR3 length: 17 residues. Germline-derived CDR1 and CDR2 are SGDLS and YYNGEE. Trimming took off 0 bases at V and 2 bases at J, with 12 bases between the two ends. CDR3 in amino acids: CASSVATGRTGANVLTF. CDR3 coding DNA: TGTGCCAGCAGCGTAGCTACGGGCAGGACTGGGGCCAACGTCCTGACTTTC.

This clone was detected a few times. The chain is built from TRBV19 and TRBJ1-6; D possibly corresponds to TRBD1 (5 bases). Germline V lookup: CDR1 LNHDA, CDR2 SQIVND (reference sequence). The V end lost 4 bases, the J end lost 5 bases, and 12 bases lay between the germline ends. The CDR3 runs 15 residues. CDR3 sequence (DNA): TGTGCCAGTAGTAAGGGGCCCCTGGATAATTCACCCCTCCACTTT. Its protein is CASSKGPLDNSPLHF.